This T cell receptor (beta chain) comes out of a study of cytomegalovirus exposure and HLA in healthy donors. Notes on the study in general: As a later analysis showed, a missense DCLRE1C variant was linked to trimming of TCR beta V- and J-genes.

There are 15 residues in the CDR3. The V end was cut by 3 bases, the J end by 6 bases, with 17 bases between. The germline V gene has CDR1 SGHTA and CDR2 FQGNSA. While unrecorded immune exposures were likely, the donors were nominally healthy when sampled. Concerning this clone itself: Its matching antigen is unknown.

It was with 60 Vbeta and 13 Jbeta primers that the PCR ran. Sequenced by immunoSEQ multiplex PCR; TCRdb stores in-frame clones only, minus some. The sample records around 140,000 clones, about 78% being singletons. This chain uses TRBV7-2 with TRBJ1-2, with D perhaps TRBD1 (6 bases). What was sequenced was PBMCs. The receptor's source is a man in his fifties or sixties in good health and CMV-seropositive. In nucleotides, the CDR3 is TGTGCCAGCAGCTTTGGTACGGGGGGCGCTGATGGCTACACCTTC. Translation gives CASSFGTGGADGYTF.